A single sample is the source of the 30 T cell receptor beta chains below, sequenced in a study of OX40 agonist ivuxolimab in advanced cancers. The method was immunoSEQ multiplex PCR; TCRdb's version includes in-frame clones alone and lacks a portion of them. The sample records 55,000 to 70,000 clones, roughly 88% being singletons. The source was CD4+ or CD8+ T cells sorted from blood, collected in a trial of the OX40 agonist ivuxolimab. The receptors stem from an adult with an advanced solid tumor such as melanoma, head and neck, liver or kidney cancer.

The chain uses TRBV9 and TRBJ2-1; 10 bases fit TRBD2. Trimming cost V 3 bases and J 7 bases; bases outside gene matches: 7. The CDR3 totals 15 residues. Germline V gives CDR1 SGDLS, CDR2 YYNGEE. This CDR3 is CASSARAGGWNEQFF. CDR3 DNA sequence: TGTGCCAGCAGCGCACGAGCGGGGGGGTGGAATGAGCAGTTCTTC. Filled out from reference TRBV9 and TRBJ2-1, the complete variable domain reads DSGVTQTPKHLITATGQRVTLRCSPRSGDLSVYWYQQSLDQGLQFLIQYYNGEERAKGNILERFSAQQFPDLHSELNLSSLELGDSALYFCASSARAGGWNEQFFGPGTRLTVL.

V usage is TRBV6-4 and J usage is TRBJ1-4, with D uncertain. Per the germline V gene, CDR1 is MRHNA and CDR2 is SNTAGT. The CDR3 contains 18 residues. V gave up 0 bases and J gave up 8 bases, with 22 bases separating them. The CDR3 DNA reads TGTGCCAGCAGTGACTCGAAGGTTTCAACTTCCGCGGGAGAAAAACTGTTTTTT. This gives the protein CASSDSKVSTSAGEKLFF.

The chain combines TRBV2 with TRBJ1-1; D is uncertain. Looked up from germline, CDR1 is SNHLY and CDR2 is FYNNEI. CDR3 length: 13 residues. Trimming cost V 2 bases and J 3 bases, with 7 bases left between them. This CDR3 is CASSELMDTEAFF. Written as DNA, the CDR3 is TGTGCCAGCAGTGAACTTATGGACACTGAAGCTTTCTTT.

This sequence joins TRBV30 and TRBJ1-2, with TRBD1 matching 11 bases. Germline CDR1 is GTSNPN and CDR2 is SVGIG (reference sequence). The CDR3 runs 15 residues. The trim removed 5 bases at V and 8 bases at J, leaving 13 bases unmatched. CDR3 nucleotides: TGTGCCTGGCTAATTCGGACAGGGGGCGCAGAGGGCTACACCTTC. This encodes CAWLIRTGGAEGYTF.

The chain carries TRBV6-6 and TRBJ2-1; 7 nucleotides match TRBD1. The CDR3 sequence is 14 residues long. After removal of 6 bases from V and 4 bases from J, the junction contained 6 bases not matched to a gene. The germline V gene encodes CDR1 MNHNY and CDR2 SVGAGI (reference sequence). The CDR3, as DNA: TGTGCCAGCAGGAGACAGGGTGCTTACAATGAGCAGTTCTTC. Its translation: CASRRQGAYNEQFF.

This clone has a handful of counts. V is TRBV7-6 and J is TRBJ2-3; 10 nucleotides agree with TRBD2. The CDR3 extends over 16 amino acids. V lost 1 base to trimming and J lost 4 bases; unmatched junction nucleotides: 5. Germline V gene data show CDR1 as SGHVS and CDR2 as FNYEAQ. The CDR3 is CASSLEQRGGADTQYF. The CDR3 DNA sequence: TGTGCCAGCAGCTTAGAACAGCGGGGGGGGGCAGATACGCAGTATTTT.

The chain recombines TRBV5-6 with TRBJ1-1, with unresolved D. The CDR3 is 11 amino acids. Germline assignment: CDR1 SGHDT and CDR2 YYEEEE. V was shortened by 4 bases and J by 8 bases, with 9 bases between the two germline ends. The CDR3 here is CASSRGGEAFF. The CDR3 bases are TGTGCCAGCAGCAGAGGAGGGGAAGCTTTCTTT.

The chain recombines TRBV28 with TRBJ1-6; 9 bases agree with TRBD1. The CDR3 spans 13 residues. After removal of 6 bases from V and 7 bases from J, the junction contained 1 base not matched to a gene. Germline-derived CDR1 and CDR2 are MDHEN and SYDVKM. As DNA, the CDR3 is TGTGCCAGCAGGACAGGGGGGAATTCACCCCTCCACTTT. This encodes CASRTGGNSPLHF.

Here the CDR3 DNA reads TGTGCCAGCAGCCTCCGGGAGGGGAGTGAAAAACTGTTTTTT. It is translated as CASSLREGSEKLFF. V gene TRBV5-5 combines with J gene TRBJ1-4, with D tentatively TRBD1 (5 bases). V was trimmed by 4 bases and J by 7 bases, leaving 14 bases between them. This CDR3 comprises 14 residues. CDR1 and CDR2 from the germline V gene are SGHKS and YYEKEE (reference sequence). Using reference TRBV5-5 and TRBJ1-4 for the parts outside the CDR3, the full variable domain is DAGVTQSPTHLIKTRGQQVTLRCSPISGHKSVSWYQQVLGQGPQFIFQYYEKEERGRGNFPDRFSARQFPNYSSELNVNALLLGDSALYLCASSLREGSEKLFFGSGTQLSVL.

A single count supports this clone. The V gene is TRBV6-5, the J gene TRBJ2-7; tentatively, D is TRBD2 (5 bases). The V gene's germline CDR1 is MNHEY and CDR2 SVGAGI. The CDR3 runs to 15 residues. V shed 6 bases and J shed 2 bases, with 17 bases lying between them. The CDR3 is CASSSRIDGTYEQYF. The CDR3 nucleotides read TGTGCCAGCAGCTCCCGAATTGACGGGACCTACGAGCAGTACTTC.

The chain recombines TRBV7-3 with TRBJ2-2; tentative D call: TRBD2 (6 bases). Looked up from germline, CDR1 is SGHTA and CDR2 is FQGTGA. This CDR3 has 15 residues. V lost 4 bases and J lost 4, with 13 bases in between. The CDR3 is CASSSARGGTGELFF. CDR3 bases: TGTGCCAGCAGCTCGGCCCGGGGAGGCACCGGGGAGCTGTTTTTT.

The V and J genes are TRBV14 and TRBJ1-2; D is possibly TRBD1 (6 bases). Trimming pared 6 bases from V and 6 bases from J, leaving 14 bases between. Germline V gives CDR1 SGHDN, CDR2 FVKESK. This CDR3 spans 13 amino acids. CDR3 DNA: TGTGCCAGCAGACGCACAGGGACGGATGGCTACACCTTC. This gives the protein CASRRTGTDGYTF.

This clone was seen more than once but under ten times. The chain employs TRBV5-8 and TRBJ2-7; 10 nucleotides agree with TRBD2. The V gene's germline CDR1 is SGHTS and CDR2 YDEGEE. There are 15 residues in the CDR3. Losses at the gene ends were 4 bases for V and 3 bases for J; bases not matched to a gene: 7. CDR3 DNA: TGTGCCAGCAGCCGACCAGCTAGCGGGGGCTACGAGCAGTACTTC. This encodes CASSRPASGGYEQYF.

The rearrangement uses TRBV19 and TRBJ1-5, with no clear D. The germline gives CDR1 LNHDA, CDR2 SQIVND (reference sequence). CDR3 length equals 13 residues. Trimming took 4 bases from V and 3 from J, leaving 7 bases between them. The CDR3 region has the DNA TGTGCCAGTAGTACCGGTGACAATCAGCCCCAGCATTTT. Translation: CASSTGDNQPQHF.

CDR3 protein: CASSMGSYYGYTF. The CDR3 DNA reads as TGTGCCAGTAGTATGGGCAGCTACTATGGCTACACCTTC. The chain carries TRBV19 and TRBJ1-2; D unresolved. The CDR3 spans 13 residues. Germline CDR1 reads LNHDA; CDR2 reads SQIVND (reference sequence). Trimming shortened V by 3 bases and J by 3 bases, and 8 bases separated the two germline ends.

The DNA for the CDR3 is TGTGCCACCGTCCTGGCGCGGGGCACAGATACGCAGTATTTT. This sequence encodes CATVLARGTDTQYF. The chain has TRBV15 and TRBJ2-3, with D perhaps matching TRBD2 (5 bases). This CDR3 is 14 amino acids long. V gave up 8 bases and J gave up 1 base, with 13 bases separating them. Germline CDR1 LNHNV, CDR2 YYDKDF (reference sequence).

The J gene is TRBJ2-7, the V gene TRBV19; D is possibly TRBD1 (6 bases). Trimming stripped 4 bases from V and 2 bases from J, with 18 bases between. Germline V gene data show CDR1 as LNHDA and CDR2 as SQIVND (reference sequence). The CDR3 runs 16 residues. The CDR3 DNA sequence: TGTGCCAGTAGTAAGCAGGGGAGCCCATGGACCTACGAGCAGTACTTC. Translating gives CASSKQGSPWTYEQYF. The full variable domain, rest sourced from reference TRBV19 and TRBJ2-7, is DGGITQSPKYLFRKEGQNVTLSCEQNLNHDAMYWYRQDPGQGLRLIYYSQIVNDFQKGDIAEGYSVSREKKESFPLTVTSAQKNPTAFYLCASSKQGSPWTYEQYFGPGTRLTVT.

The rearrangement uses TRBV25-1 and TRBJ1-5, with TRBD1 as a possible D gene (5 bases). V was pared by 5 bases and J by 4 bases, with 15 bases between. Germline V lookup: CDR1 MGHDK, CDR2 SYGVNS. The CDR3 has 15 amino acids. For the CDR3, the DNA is TGTGCCAGCAGTCCCATCGACAGAAGAAATCAGCCCCAGCATTTT. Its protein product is CASSPIDRRNQPQHF.

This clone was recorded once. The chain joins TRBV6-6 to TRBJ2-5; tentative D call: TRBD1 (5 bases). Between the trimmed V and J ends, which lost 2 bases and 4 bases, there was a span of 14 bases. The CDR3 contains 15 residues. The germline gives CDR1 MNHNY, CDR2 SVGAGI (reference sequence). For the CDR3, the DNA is TGTGCCAGCAGTTACCCAGGGTGGATCGGAGAGACCCAGTACTTC. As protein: CASSYPGWIGETQYF.

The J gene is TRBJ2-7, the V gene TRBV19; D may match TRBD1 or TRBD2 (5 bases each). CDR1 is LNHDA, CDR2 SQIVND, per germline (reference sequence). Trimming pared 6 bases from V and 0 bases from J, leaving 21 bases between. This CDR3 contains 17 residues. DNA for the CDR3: TGTGCCAGTAGCCCGTTACAGGCGGGCCAGAGCTCCTACGAGCAGTACTTC. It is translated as CASSPLQAGQSSYEQYF.

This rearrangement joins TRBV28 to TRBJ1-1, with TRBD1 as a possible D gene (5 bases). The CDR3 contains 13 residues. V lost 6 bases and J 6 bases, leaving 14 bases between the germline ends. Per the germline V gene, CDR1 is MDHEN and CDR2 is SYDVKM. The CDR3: CASRYPGRPEAFF. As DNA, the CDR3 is TGTGCCAGCAGATATCCGGGGCGGCCTGAAGCTTTCTTT.

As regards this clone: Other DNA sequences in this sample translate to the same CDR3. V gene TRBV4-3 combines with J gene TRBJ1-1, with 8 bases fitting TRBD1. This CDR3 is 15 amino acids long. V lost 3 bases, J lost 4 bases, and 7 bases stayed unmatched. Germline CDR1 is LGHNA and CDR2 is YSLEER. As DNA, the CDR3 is TGCGCCAGCAGCCAGGAGGCAGGGGGCGGCACTGAAGCTTTCTTT. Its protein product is CASSQEAGGGTEAFF.

DNA of the CDR3: TGTGCCAGCAGCTTATCACCACAGAAGTTCATTTATAATTCACCCCTCCACTTT. This encodes CASSLSPQKFIYNSPLHF. The J gene is TRBJ1-6, the V gene TRBV7-2; D is uncertain. Between the trimmed V and J ends, which lost 2 bases and 4 bases, there was a span of 18 bases. The V gene's germline CDR1 is SGHTA and CDR2 FQGNSA. CDR3 size: 18 residues.

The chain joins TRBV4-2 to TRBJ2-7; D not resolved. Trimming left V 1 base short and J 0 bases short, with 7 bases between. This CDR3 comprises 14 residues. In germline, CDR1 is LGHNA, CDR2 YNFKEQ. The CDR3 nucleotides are TGTGCCAGCAGCCAAGGTAAAGGCTCCTACGAGCAGTACTTC. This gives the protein CASSQGKGSYEQYF.

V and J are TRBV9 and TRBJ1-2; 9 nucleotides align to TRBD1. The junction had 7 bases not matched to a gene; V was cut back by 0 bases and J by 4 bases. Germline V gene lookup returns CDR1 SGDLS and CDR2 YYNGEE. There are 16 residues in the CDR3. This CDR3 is CASSVGTGETVYGYTF. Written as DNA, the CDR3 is TGTGCCAGCAGCGTAGGGACAGGGGAGACCGTCTATGGCTACACCTTC.

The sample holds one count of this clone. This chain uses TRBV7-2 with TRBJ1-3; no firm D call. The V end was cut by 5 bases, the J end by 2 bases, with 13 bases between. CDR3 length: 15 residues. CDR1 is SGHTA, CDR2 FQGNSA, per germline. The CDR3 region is CASSPDRSPGNTIYF. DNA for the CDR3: TGTGCCAGCAGCCCCGACCGGTCGCCTGGAAACACCATATATTTT. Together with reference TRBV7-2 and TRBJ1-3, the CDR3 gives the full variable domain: GAGVSQSPSNKVTEKGKDVELRCDPISGHTALYWYRQSLGQGLEFLIYFQGNSAPDKSGLPSDRFSAERTGGSVSTLTIQRTQQEDSAVYLCASSPDRSPGNTIYFGEGSWLTVV.

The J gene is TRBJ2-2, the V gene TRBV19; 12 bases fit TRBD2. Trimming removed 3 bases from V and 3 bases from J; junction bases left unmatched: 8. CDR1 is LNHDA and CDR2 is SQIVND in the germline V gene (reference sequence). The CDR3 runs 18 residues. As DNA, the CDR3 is TGTGCCAGTAGTATGGGCCATCTAGCGGGGGGGCACACCGGGGAGCTGTTTTTT. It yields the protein CASSMGHLAGGHTGELFF.

CDR3: CASTSPDGPWAQYF. Here the CDR3 DNA reads TGTGCCAGCACCTCCCCCGACGGCCCTTGGGCCCAGTACTTC. The J gene is TRBJ2-5, the V gene TRBV6-5; the D is unclear. This CDR3 has 14 amino acids. V was clipped by 7 bases and J by 9 bases, with 21 bases between them. The germline V gene has CDR1 MNHEY and CDR2 SVGAGI.

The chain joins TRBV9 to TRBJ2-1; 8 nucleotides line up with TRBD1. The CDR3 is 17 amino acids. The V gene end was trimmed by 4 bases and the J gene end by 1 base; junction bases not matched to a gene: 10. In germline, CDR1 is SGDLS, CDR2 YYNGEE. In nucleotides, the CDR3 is TGTGCCAGCAGCCCGGAGGAGGGGACAGGTTCCTACAATGAGCAGTTCTTC. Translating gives CASSPEEGTGSYNEQFF.

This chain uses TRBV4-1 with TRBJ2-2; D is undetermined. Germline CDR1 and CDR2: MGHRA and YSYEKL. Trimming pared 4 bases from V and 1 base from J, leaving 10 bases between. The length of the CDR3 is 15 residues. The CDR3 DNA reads TGCGCCAGCAGCCCCCACATCCAGAACACCGGGGAGCTGTTTTTT. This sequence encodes CASSPHIQNTGELFF.